The 5 T cell receptor beta chains below were found in one sample sequenced in a study of blood T cell repertoires in COVID-19. The data were produced by immunoSEQ multiplex PCR, yet TCRdb's version contains in-frame clones alone and is incomplete. This table has approximately 350,000 clones, approximately 84% appearing once. The sequencing sample was made of PBMCs or T cells enriched from blood (not recorded which). Receptors were obtained from a woman between 25 and 40 years old who had recovered from COVID-19.

This clone appeared a single time. The chain recombines TRBV27 with TRBJ2-7; 8 bases match TRBD2. Trimming took 5 bases from V and 2 from J; bases not matched to a gene: 11. Germline-derived CDR1 and CDR2 are MNHEY and SMNVEV (reference sequence). The CDR3 totals 16 residues. DNA of the CDR3: TGTGCCAGCAGTCGGACACTAGCGGAGGGGGCCTACGAGCAGTACTTC. The encoded protein is CASSRTLAEGAYEQYF.

The V and J genes are TRBV5-1 and TRBJ2-1; the match to TRBD2 covers 14 bases. The CDR3 totals 16 residues. Losses at the gene ends were 6 bases for V and 3 bases for J; bases not matched to a gene: 5. CDR1 and CDR2 from the germline V gene are SGHRS and YFSETQ. CDR3 nucleotides: TGCGCCAGCAACCGACTAGCGGGGGGGTACTACAATGAGCAGTTCTTC. Encoded protein: CASNRLAGGYYNEQFF. Complete variable domain (other parts from reference TRBV5-1 and TRBJ2-1): KAGVTQTPRYLIKTRGQQVTLSCSPISGHRSVSWYQQTPGQGLQFLFEYFSETQRNKGNFPGRFSGRQFSNSRSEMNVSTLELGDSALYLCASNRLAGGYYNEQFFGPGTRLTVL.

The CDR3 here is CASSPLNTGELFF. As DNA, the CDR3 is TGTGCCAGCAGCCCCTTAAACACCGGGGAGCTGTTTTTT. This sequence joins TRBV11-3 and TRBJ2-2; D uncertain. The V and J ends lost 5 bases and 2 bases respectively, with 6 bases between them. The CDR3 is 13 amino acids. Germline V gene data show CDR1 as SGHNT and CDR2 as YENEEA.

V and J are TRBV6-5 and TRBJ1-1; D is undetermined. CDR1 and CDR2 (germline): MNHEY, SVGAGI. The ends were cut back, 8 bases at V and 0 bases at J, with 13 bases in the middle. This CDR3 is 14 amino acids long. The CDR3 DNA reads TGTGCCAGCTTCGAATTGGCGGTGAACACTGAAGCTTTCTTT. This codes for CASFELAVNTEAFF.

This chain links TRBV6-5 with TRBJ1-2; D gene unclear. The germline CDR1 and CDR2 sequences are MNHEY and SVGAGI. The V and J ends lost 3 bases and 0 bases respectively, with 11 bases between them. The CDR3 loop spans 15 amino acids. Here the CDR3 DNA reads TGTGCCAGCAGTTATGGGCACCCAGCTAACTATGGCTACACCTTC. The encoded protein is CASSYGHPANYGYTF.